The clone carrying this TCR beta chain appeared many times. Its antigen is not identified. Germline values: CDR1 KGHSH, CDR2 LQKENI. This CDR3 is 12 amino acids long. Trimming took 3 bases from V and 4 from J, leaving 6 bases between them. The entire patient cohort was treatment-naive prior to thyroid surgery. Original analysis: Clinicopathological groups differed in CDR3, with these differences serving to build a distant-metastasis classifier for papillary thyroid cancer. TCRdb reprocessed the PCR reads using MiXCR. It is TCRdb's table, rather than the study itself, that gives the V and J calls and clone size. Altogether 75,000 to 95,000 clones are present, roughly 13% being singletons, with the ten largest covering approximately 10%. This entry is derived from a study of metastatic and nonmetastatic thyroid tumors. Study overall: The authors compared repertoires across blood and tumor or nodule tissue from malignant and benign thyroid patients.

Study observations and caveats: Reported TCR beta diversity, measured in blood and tumor, was significantly higher for malignant thyroid tumors than for benign nodules.

This receptor was obtained from a female donor with papillary thyroid cancer or a benign thyroid nodule (not recorded which). Some clones in this sample may be carry-over from other donors' samples. The sequenced sample consisted of blood. The genes are TRBV18 and TRBJ1-2; no clear D gene. In DNA, the CDR3 is TGTGCCAGCTCACCCGACGGCTATGGCTACACCTTC. Protein product: CASSPDGYGYTF.